This TCR beta chain was recovered during a study of T-cell memory formation after mild COVID-19. Findings and limits, study-wide: Clones contracting over day 15 to 85 were CD4/CD8 balanced, with later expanders leaning CD4+. CD4+ contracting clones were mainly CM and EM; CD8+ ones, EMRA.

This clonotype has more than one count but fewer than ten. The antigen remains undetermined. TCRdb passed the 5' RACE reads through MiXCR, listing each CDR3 protein once. The repertoire holds about 50,000 distinct CDR3 sequences, with roughly 7% as singletons. The source is a man aged 18 to 30 who had mild COVID-19 (a few samples of this study predate the infection). Cell type and time point are not known. Sequencing was done on a sample of PBMCs or a T cell subset sorted from them (not recorded which).

The CDR3 DNA follows: TGCGCCAGCAGCCAAGACGTGGCAGGGGTTCTCTATGGCTACACCTTC. Translation: CASSQDVAGVLYGYTF. This chain uses TRBV4-1 with TRBJ1-2, with D maybe TRBD1 (6 bases). The CDR3 runs to 16 residues. Between the trimmed V and J ends, which lost 0 bases and 4 bases, there was a span of 15 bases. Germline CDR1 and CDR2: MGHRA and YSYEKL.